The sequence of this T cell receptor beta chain was determined in a study of control samples from healthy donors and cancer patients. The assay was immunoSEQ multiplex PCR, and TCRdb's table has in-frame clones only and misses some. Of roughly 99,000 clones listed, almost 85% were seen once; the top ten hold approximately 2%. Remarks on this clone: This likely stems from a read error, as it lies one base from a far larger clone. The sample holds other DNA sequences that translate to the same CDR3.

V shed 6 bases and J shed 1 base, with 6 bases lying between them. The CDR3 has 13 amino acids. Germline V gene lookup returns CDR1 LGHDT and CDR2 YNNKEL (reference sequence). The chain joins TRBV3-1 (or the pseudogene TRBV3-2) to TRBJ2-2, with a weak D call TRBD1 (5 bases). The receptor was derived from a man aged 55 to 70 in good health. The sequencing sample was made of blood. Here the CDR3 DNA reads TGTGCCAGCAGTGACAGGAACACCGGGGAGCTGTTTTTT. Translation gives CASSDRNTGELFF.